The following is a T cell receptor beta chain sequence with its context. Its antigen is as yet unknown. 60 Vbeta and 13 Jbeta primers were used in PCR. Profiled with immunoSEQ multiplex PCR; TCRdb holds only in-frame clones, not every one. The sample carries 200,000 or so clones, approximately 82% recorded once. All donors participated as healthy donors of bone marrow. The sample comes from a study of cytomegalovirus exposure and HLA in healthy donors. The study's findings and limits: CMV serostatus alone was available as immune exposure information. The study put 150 or so TCR beta chains on its list as cytomegalovirus-associated.

The specimen sequenced was PBMCs. The clonotype was recovered from a woman in her late teens or twenties in good health and CMV-seropositive.

The CDR3 DNA reads TGCGCCAGCAGCAGGGGCGACTCTGGGGCCAACGTCCTGACTTTC. The encoded protein is CASSRGDSGANVLTF. The rearrangement joins TRBV5-1 to TRBJ2-6; D perhaps matches TRBD1 (5 bases). The CDR3 contains 15 residues. Germline V gene data show CDR1 as SGHRS and CDR2 as YFSETQ. The germline V and J ends were trimmed by 4 bases and 0 bases, with 8 bases remaining between them.